The rows below give T cell receptor beta chains drawn from one sample of a study of identical twins. Each CDR3 protein is one row after TCRdb ran MiXCR on the 5' RACE reads. The sample lists hundreds of thousands of distinct CDR3 sequences, under 25% seen once, with around 0.5% in the top ten. Separately, the same data were catalogued under a study of yellow fever vaccine responses in identical twins.

Sequencing was carried out using CD4+ T cells sorted from blood. These receptors all stem from a woman aged 18 to 35 in good health. Both conserved end residues are part of each CDR3. The D gene is left open where the match is weak. Size tells how often a clone was seen (once, few, many) or the class of an expanded clone, and some rows leave it out.

d_gene: TRBD2; v_gene: TRBV9; abundance: .; j_gene: TRBJ2-3; CDR3aa: CASAGGLLGTDTQYF; CDR3nt: TGTGCCAGTGCGGGAGGCCTCCTAGGTACAGATACGCAGTATTTT
d_gene: .; v_gene: TRBV24-1; abundance: .; j_gene: TRBJ2-3; CDR3aa: CATSDLGSGITDTQYF; CDR3nt: TGTGCCACCAGTGATTTGGGTAGCGGAATCACAGATACGCAGTATTTT
d_gene: .; v_gene: TRBV27; abundance: .; j_gene: TRBJ2-5; CDR3aa: CASSGGRETQYF; CDR3nt: TGTGCCAGCAGTGGGGGGCGGGAGACCCAGTACTTC
d_gene: .; v_gene: TRBV12-3/TRBV12-4; abundance: few; j_gene: TRBJ1-1; CDR3aa: CASTLKGLWNTEAFF; CDR3nt: TGTGCCAGCACTTTGAAGGGGCTCTGGAACACTGAAGCTTTCTTT
d_gene: TRBD1; v_gene: TRBV3-1; abundance: few; j_gene: TRBJ1-1; CDR3aa: CASRAQGETEAFF; CDR3nt: TGTGCCAGCAGGGCACAGGGGGAAACTGAAGCTTTCTTT
d_gene: .; v_gene: TRBV5-1; abundance: .; j_gene: TRBJ2-1; CDR3aa: CASRQSEGFAFNEQFF; CDR3nt: TGCGCCAGCAGACAAAGCGAGGGGTTCGCGTTTAATGAGCAGTTCTTC
d_gene: .; v_gene: TRBV7-9; abundance: .; j_gene: TRBJ2-2; CDR3aa: CASSTLLTDTGELFF; CDR3nt: TGTGCCAGCAGCACCCTCCTGACGGACACCGGGGAGCTGTTTTTT
d_gene: .; v_gene: TRBV3-1; abundance: .; j_gene: TRBJ1-1; CDR3aa: CASSHRDGDTEAFF; CDR3nt: TGTGCCAGCAGCCACCGGGACGGAGACACTGAAGCTTTCTTT
d_gene: .; v_gene: TRBV5-1; abundance: .; j_gene: TRBJ1-4; CDR3aa: CASSLVPAANEKLFF; CDR3nt: TGCGCCAGCAGCTTGGTGCCAGCAGCTAATGAAAAACTGTTTTTT
d_gene: .; v_gene: TRBV28; abundance: .; j_gene: TRBJ2-3; CDR3aa: CASSFVQRIGPDTQYF; CDR3nt: TGTGCCAGCAGTTTTGTCCAGCGCATTGGACCAGATACGCAGTATTTT
d_gene: .; v_gene: TRBV4-1; abundance: few; j_gene: TRBJ2-1; CDR3aa: CASSQPRLVRSYNEQFF; CDR3nt: TGCGCCAGCAGCCAACCCCGACTAGTACGATCCTACAATGAGCAGTTCTTC
d_gene: .; v_gene: TRBV10-1; abundance: many; j_gene: TRBJ2-2; CDR3aa: CASSRDTANTGELFF; CDR3nt: TGCGCCAGCAGTCGGGACACAGCGAACACCGGGGAGCTGTTTTTT
d_gene: .; v_gene: TRBV20-1; abundance: many; j_gene: TRBJ1-1; CDR3aa: CSAGDNMNTEAFF; CDR3nt: TGCAGTGCTGGCGACAATATGAACACTGAAGCTTTCTTT
d_gene: .; v_gene: TRBV2; abundance: few; j_gene: TRBJ2-2; CDR3aa: CARKGLLNTGELFF; CDR3nt: TGTGCCAGGAAGGGACTCCTGAACACCGGGGAGCTGTTTTTT
d_gene: TRBD1; v_gene: TRBV25-1; abundance: few; j_gene: TRBJ1-5; CDR3aa: CASSEAQGFNQPQHF; CDR3nt: TGTGCCAGCAGTGAAGCACAGGGGTTCAATCAGCCCCAGCATTTT
d_gene: TRBD1; v_gene: TRBV11-1; abundance: .; j_gene: TRBJ2-7; CDR3aa: CASSLGYQGAGYEQYF; CDR3nt: TGTGCCAGCAGCCTGGGCTACCAGGGGGCTGGCTACGAGCAGTACTTC
d_gene: .; v_gene: TRBV9; abundance: .; j_gene: TRBJ2-5; CDR3aa: CASSSPWGQETQYF; CDR3nt: TGTGCCAGCAGCTCACCCTGGGGCCAAGAGACCCAGTACTTC
d_gene: TRBD2; v_gene: TRBV6-1; abundance: .; j_gene: TRBJ2-7; CDR3aa: CASSETRGTSGTLRAYEQYF; CDR3nt: TGTGCCAGCAGTGAAACTCGGGGGACTAGCGGGACGCTCAGAGCCTACGAGCAGTACTTC
d_gene: .; v_gene: TRBV12-3/TRBV12-4; abundance: few; j_gene: TRBJ1-6; CDR3aa: CASSSRQGSFPLHF; CDR3nt: TGTGCCAGCAGTTCTAGGCAGGGGAGCTTTCCCCTCCACTTT
d_gene: .; v_gene: TRBV15; abundance: .; j_gene: TRBJ2-1; CDR3aa: CATKRPGYNEQFF; CDR3nt: TGTGCCACCAAGAGACCAGGCTACAATGAGCAGTTCTTC
d_gene: .; v_gene: TRBV12-3/TRBV12-4; abundance: .; j_gene: TRBJ1-4; CDR3aa: CASRMGGGPTNEKLFF; CDR3nt: TGTGCCAGCAGAATGGGCGGGGGGCCAACTAATGAAAAACTGTTTTTT
d_gene: TRBD2; v_gene: TRBV4-1; abundance: few; j_gene: TRBJ2-7; CDR3aa: CASSQPGTSGEQYF; CDR3nt: TGCGCCAGCAGCCAGCCCGGGACTAGCGGGGAGCAGTACTTC
d_gene: .; v_gene: TRBV20-1; abundance: .; j_gene: TRBJ2-1; CDR3aa: CSARDVGTRIEQFF; CDR3nt: TGCAGTGCTAGAGATGTGGGGACTCGCATTGAGCAGTTCTTC
d_gene: TRBD1; v_gene: TRBV5-1; abundance: .; j_gene: TRBJ2-5; CDR3aa: CASRGQGTQETQYF; CDR3nt: TGCGCCAGCAGGGGACAGGGGACCCAAGAGACCCAGTACTTC
d_gene: .; v_gene: TRBV6-5; abundance: few; j_gene: TRBJ2-3; CDR3aa: CASSWATSGYTDTQYF; CDR3nt: TGTGCCAGCAGTTGGGCGACGAGCGGATACACAGATACGCAGTATTTT
d_gene: .; v_gene: TRBV4-1; abundance: .; j_gene: TRBJ2-6; CDR3aa: CASSQTGRGANVLTF; CDR3nt: TGCGCCAGCAGCCAAACAGGGCGGGGGGCCAACGTCCTGACTTTC
d_gene: .; v_gene: TRBV6-1; abundance: .; j_gene: TRBJ2-7; CDR3aa: CASSLTRDSYEQYF; CDR3nt: TGTGCCAGCAGTCTCACCCGGGATTCCTACGAGCAGTACTTC
d_gene: .; v_gene: TRBV19; abundance: .; j_gene: TRBJ2-1; CDR3aa: CASNPRLTAPRSYNEQFF; CDR3nt: TGTGCCAGTAACCCCCGACTAACAGCCCCCCGCTCCTACAATGAGCAGTTCTTC
d_gene: .; v_gene: TRBV5-1; abundance: few; j_gene: TRBJ2-6; CDR3aa: CASSPMNGANVLTF; CDR3nt: TGCGCCAGCAGCCCCATGAACGGGGCCAACGTCCTGACTTTC
d_gene: .; v_gene: TRBV2; abundance: .; j_gene: TRBJ1-4; CDR3aa: CASSANREGEKLFF; CDR3nt: TGTGCCAGCAGTGCGAACAGGGAAGGCGAAAAACTGTTTTTT
d_gene: TRBD1; v_gene: TRBV12-3/TRBV12-4; abundance: few; j_gene: TRBJ2-7; CDR3aa: CASSTRDRYSYEQYF; CDR3nt: TGTGCCAGCAGTACAAGGGACAGGTACTCCTACGAGCAGTACTTC
d_gene: TRBD1; v_gene: TRBV6-5; abundance: .; j_gene: TRBJ2-5; CDR3aa: CASSYPQQGKKETQYF; CDR3nt: TGTGCCAGCAGTTACCCTCAACAGGGGAAGAAAGAGACCCAGTACTTC
d_gene: TRBD1; v_gene: TRBV20-1; abundance: .; j_gene: TRBJ1-2; CDR3aa: CSGRDSSANYGYTF; CDR3nt: TGCAGTGGACGGGACAGCTCAGCTAACTATGGCTACACCTTC
d_gene: .; v_gene: TRBV3-1; abundance: .; j_gene: TRBJ2-1; CDR3aa: CASSHRPASPWASYNEQFF; CDR3nt: TGTGCCAGCAGCCATCGGCCCGCCTCACCCTGGGCCTCCTACAATGAGCAGTTCTTC
d_gene: .; v_gene: TRBV5-4; abundance: few; j_gene: TRBJ1-1; CDR3aa: CASSRGGDGTEAFF; CDR3nt: TGTGCCAGCAGCCGCGGAGGGGATGGCACTGAAGCTTTCTTT
d_gene: TRBD1; v_gene: TRBV7-3; abundance: few; j_gene: TRBJ2-1; CDR3aa: CASSASGQASSYNEQFF; CDR3nt: TGTGCCAGCAGCGCCTCGGGACAGGCCAGCTCCTACAATGAGCAGTTCTTC
d_gene: .; v_gene: TRBV29-1; abundance: .; j_gene: TRBJ2-5; CDR3aa: CSVERDIQETQYF; CDR3nt: TGCAGCGTTGAAAGGGACATACAAGAGACCCAGTACTTC
d_gene: .; v_gene: TRBV5-1; abundance: few; j_gene: TRBJ2-5; CDR3aa: CASILTPGQWETQYF; CDR3nt: TGCGCCAGCATCCTTACGCCCGGCCAGTGGGAGACCCAGTACTTC
d_gene: TRBD2; v_gene: TRBV9; abundance: .; j_gene: TRBJ2-1; CDR3aa: CASSTAPSSGAPVEQFF; CDR3nt: TGTGCCAGCAGCACAGCCCCATCTAGCGGGGCCCCTGTTGAGCAGTTCTTC
d_gene: .; v_gene: TRBV3-1; abundance: .; j_gene: TRBJ1-2; CDR3aa: CASSPLGDYGYTF; CDR3nt: TGTGCCAGCAGCCCCCTCGGCGACTATGGCTACACCTTC
d_gene: .; v_gene: TRBV29-1; abundance: few; j_gene: TRBJ2-5; CDR3aa: CSVDGRGVETQYF; CDR3nt: TGCAGCGTTGATGGCAGGGGTGTGGAGACCCAGTACTTC
d_gene: TRBD1; v_gene: TRBV4-1; abundance: few; j_gene: TRBJ2-1; CDR3aa: CASSPRGTYNEQFF; CDR3nt: TGCGCCAGCAGCCCCAGGGGGACCTACAATGAGCAGTTCTTC
d_gene: .; v_gene: TRBV12-3/TRBV12-4; abundance: few; j_gene: TRBJ1-4; CDR3aa: CASSYGLESANEKLFF; CDR3nt: TGTGCCAGCAGTTACGGCCTCGAAAGTGCTAATGAAAAACTGTTTTTT
d_gene: .; v_gene: TRBV5-5; abundance: few; j_gene: TRBJ2-5; CDR3aa: CASSLDRVRETQYF; CDR3nt: TGTGCCAGCAGCTTGGACAGGGTCCGGGAGACCCAGTACTTC
d_gene: .; v_gene: TRBV24-1; abundance: .; j_gene: TRBJ1-5; CDR3aa: CATSGPGFQPQHF; CDR3nt: TGTGCCACCAGTGGGCCCGGGTTCCAGCCCCAGCATTTT
d_gene: .; v_gene: TRBV12-3/TRBV12-4; abundance: .; j_gene: TRBJ2-1; CDR3aa: CASSLGLTRGSYNEQFF; CDR3nt: TGTGCCAGCAGTCTGGGGCTCACGCGGGGCTCCTACAATGAGCAGTTCTTC